This entry lists 21 T cell receptor beta chains sequenced from one sample in a study of cytomegalovirus exposure and HLA in healthy donors. PCR amplification relied on 60 Vbeta primers (plus 13 Jbeta primers). Here immunoSEQ multiplex PCR was the method, and the copy in TCRdb shows in-frame clones only, minus some. The profile shows fewer than 250,000 clones, 65% to 85% of them singletons. Input material: PBMCs. The receptors were gathered from a man aged 25 to 40 in good health and CMV-seronegative.

The CDR3 loop reads CASSPKGLANEQFF. The CDR3 bases are TGCGCCAGCAGCCCCAAGGGACTAGCCAATGAGCAGTTCTTC. The gene calls are TRBV5-1 and TRBJ2-1, with 9 positions matching TRBD2. The CDR3 spans 14 residues. The ends lost 4 bases at V and 6 bases at J; junction bases unmatched: 5. The germline gives CDR1 SGHRS, CDR2 YFSETQ.

V is TRBV5-1 and J is TRBJ2-5; D remains ambiguous. Trimming pared 5 bases from V and 4 bases from J, leaving 15 bases between. CDR1 is SGHRS, CDR2 YFSETQ, per germline. CDR3 size: 14 residues. CDR3 DNA: TGCGCCAGCAGTCGTAGCACGGTAGGAGAGACCCAGTACTTC. Amino acids: CASSRSTVGETQYF.

This clone was counted once. The chain recombines TRBV7-2 with TRBJ2-1, with 7 bases aligning to TRBD2. V was clipped by 1 base and J by 8 bases; unmatched bases: 8. Per germline, CDR1 SGHTA and CDR2 FQGNSA. The CDR3 is 15 amino acids. The CDR3 loop is CASSLELGRAHEQFF. CDR3 nucleotide sequence: TGTGCCAGCAGCTTAGAACTAGGGAGGGCACATGAGCAGTTCTTC.

This chain uses TRBV6-6 with TRBJ1-2; the match to TRBD1 covers 9 bases. Unmatched junction bases numbered 4, after V lost 1 base and J lost 7 bases. Germline V gene sequence: CDR1 MNHNY, CDR2 SVGAGI (reference sequence). The length of the CDR3 is 14 residues. DNA of the CDR3: TGTGCCAGCAGTTACTTGGGACAGGGATCTGGCTACACCTTC. Encoded protein: CASSYLGQGSGYTF.

This clone was observed once. The rearrangement links TRBV2 to TRBJ1-2; D uncertain. This CDR3 region has 15 residues. The V and J ends lost 2 bases and 8 bases respectively, with 18 bases between them. Looked up from germline, CDR1 is SNHLY and CDR2 is FYNNEI. In DNA, the CDR3 is TGTGCCAGCAGTGAACCGGGAGGGCTGGTGAAAGGCTACACCTTC. Translated, it gives CASSEPGGLVKGYTF.

A single count supports this clone. The J gene is TRBJ2-3, the V gene TRBV5-4; TRBD2 is a possible D gene (6 bases). The germline V gene encodes CDR1 SGHNT and CDR2 YYREEE (reference sequence). V dropped 0 bases and J dropped 2 bases, with 10 bases sitting between them. The CDR3 loop spans 15 amino acids. CDR3 loop: CASSLGLVFTDTQYF. The CDR3 DNA reads TGTGCCAGCAGCTTGGGACTAGTATTCACAGATACGCAGTATTTT.

This clone is a singleton in its sample. This sequence joins TRBV14 and TRBJ2-3, with D maybe TRBD1 (5 bases). The V end was cut by 8 bases, the J end by 3 bases, with 15 bases between. The germline gives CDR1 SGHDN, CDR2 FVKESK. The CDR3 covers 14 residues. The CDR3 nucleotides are TGTGCCAGCCATACAGGCCTAATAACAGATACGCAGTATTTT. As protein: CASHTGLITDTQYF.

J is TRBJ2-3 and V is TRBV5-1; D unresolved. This CDR3 spans 13 amino acids. Looked up from germline, CDR1 is SGHRS and CDR2 is YFSETQ. The V end was cut by 4 bases, the J end by 5 bases, with 11 bases between. The CDR3 DNA sequence: TGCGCCAGCAGCCCGGCTAGTCGAGATACGCAGTATTTT. This translates into CASSPASRDTQYF. The full variable domain, in which reference TRBV5-1 and TRBJ2-3 provide the parts outside the CDR3, is KAGVTQTPRYLIKTRGQQVTLSCSPISGHRSVSWYQQTPGQGLQFLFEYFSETQRNKGNFPGRFSGRQFSNSRSEMNVSTLELGDSALYLCASSPASRDTQYFGPGTRLTVL.

The V gene is TRBV28, the J gene TRBJ2-7; TRBD1 agrees at 9 bases. This CDR3 region has 16 residues. V lost 5 bases and J lost 0; bases outside the gene matches: 8. Germline-derived CDR1 and CDR2 are MDHEN and SYDVKM. The CDR3 DNA reads TGTGCCAGCAGTCCTTTTACGGGACAGGGCTCCTACGAGCAGTACTTC. Its translation is CASSPFTGQGSYEQYF.

V gene TRBV4-3 combines with J gene TRBJ2-7; 10 nucleotides line up with TRBD2. The ends lost 3 bases at V and 4 bases at J; junction bases unmatched: 6. The length of the CDR3 is 15 residues. Per germline, CDR1 LGHNA and CDR2 YSLEER. This CDR3 reads CASSQRAGGTYEQYF. The CDR3 coding sequence is TGCGCCAGCAGCCAGAGAGCGGGGGGGACATACGAGCAGTACTTC.

This chain joins TRBV4-1 and TRBJ1-2; weak D call: TRBD1 (6 bases). The CDR3 is 16 residues long. Germline CDR1 reads MGHRA; CDR2 reads YSYEKL. With 6 bases removed from V and 6 bases from J, the gap between germline ends came to 23 bases. CDR3 nucleotides: TGCGCCAGCAGGGCGATTCAGGGGAGACGGTCGAATGGCTACACCTTC. This codes for CASRAIQGRRSNGYTF.

Remarks on this clone: The junction departs from germline at one end; a sequencing error may be responsible. This chain joins TRBV28 and TRBJ2-7; no clear D gene. Germline lookup yields CDR1 MDHEN and CDR2 SYDVKM. CDR3 length equals 14 residues. As DNA, the CDR3 is TGTGCCGGCAGACCCCCACCTCCGGCCTACGAGCAGTACTTC. Translation: CAGRPPPPAYEQYF.

This clone turned up a few times. The chain combines TRBV18 with TRBJ2-2; D is perhaps TRBD2 (6 bases). Germline CDR1 is KGHSH and CDR2 is LQKENI. Trimming removed 6 bases at V and 1 base at J, with 12 bases between. The CDR3 has 15 residues. The CDR3 DNA follows: TGTGCCAGCTCCCTGGGACTCCAGAACACCGGGGAGCTGTTTTTT. Its translation is CASSLGLQNTGELFF.

This clone was recorded once. V usage is TRBV28 and J usage is TRBJ2-1; tentatively, D is TRBD2 (7 bases). The CDR3 is 15 amino acids. Germline V lookup: CDR1 MDHEN, CDR2 SYDVKM. Trimming shortened V by 2 bases and J by 6 bases, and 14 bases separated the two germline ends. In nucleotides, the CDR3 is TGTGCCAGCAGTTTACGGGGGGCCGCCGTCAATGAGCAGTTCTTC. Translating gives CASSLRGAAVNEQFF.

The V gene is TRBV11-2, the J gene TRBJ2-1; maybe TRBD1 (6 bases). Trimming pared 1 base from V and 5 bases from J, leaving 12 bases between. The CDR3 sequence is 15 residues long. Germline loops: CDR1 SGHAT, CDR2 FQNNGV. CDR3 protein: CASSLVLRQDNEQFF. In DNA, the CDR3 is TGTGCCAGCAGCTTAGTCCTTCGACAGGACAATGAGCAGTTCTTC.

The J gene is TRBJ2-5, the V gene TRBV29-1; 8 bases agree with TRBD2. Per the germline V gene, CDR1 is SQVTM and CDR2 is ANQGSEA. V dropped 7 bases and J dropped 5; count of bases not matched to a gene: 12. This CDR3 has 14 amino acids. CDR3 amino acids: CSARRGGGTETQYF. CDR3 sequence (DNA): TGCAGCGCCCGTCGGGGCGGGGGGACGGAGACCCAGTACTTC.

This clone showed up just once. This chain uses TRBV11-2 with TRBJ2-3, with D possibly TRBD1 on 5 matching bases. Germline V gene lookup returns CDR1 SGHAT and CDR2 FQNNGV. V was cut by 7 bases and J by 2 bases, with 10 bases left in between. CDR3 length: 13 residues. The CDR3 here is CASTTVPTDTQYF. The CDR3 nucleotides read TGTGCCAGCACGACAGTCCCCACAGATACGCAGTATTTT. The whole variable domain, remainder taken from reference TRBV11-2 and TRBJ2-3, is EAGVAQSPRYKIIEKRQSVAFWCNPISGHATLYWYQQILGQGPKLLIQFQNNGVVDDSQLPKDRFSAERLKGVDSTLKIQPAKLEDSAVYLCASTTVPTDTQYFGPGTRLTVL.

The chain recombines TRBV11-2 with TRBJ1-2, with TRBD1 matching over 9 bases. Trimming removed 4 bases from V and 3 bases from J; junction bases left unmatched: 6. CDR1 and CDR2 (germline): SGHAT, FQNNGV. The CDR3 sequence is 15 residues long. The CDR3 here is CASSSWDRDDYGYTF. CDR3 in DNA: TGTGCCAGCAGCTCATGGGACAGGGATGACTATGGCTACACCTTC.

This rearrangement joins TRBV2 to TRBJ1-2, with 9 nucleotides matching TRBD1. V trimming: 5 bases; J trimming: 7 bases; junction bases outside the gene matches: 11. Germline assignment: CDR1 SNHLY and CDR2 FYNNEI. This CDR3 has 15 amino acids. CDR3 residues: CASSSNRGRLIGYTF. CDR3 in DNA: TGTGCCAGCAGTTCTAACAGGGGGCGACTCATTGGCTACACCTTC.

J is TRBJ1-2 and V is TRBV28, with a tentative D call TRBD1 (5 bases). Between the trimmed V and J ends, which lost 3 bases and 4 bases, there was a span of 21 bases. This CDR3 contains 17 residues. Germline CDR1 and CDR2: MDHEN and SYDVKM. The CDR3 sequence: CASSFLGGSGGGYGYTF. Written as DNA, the CDR3 is TGTGCCAGCAGTTTTCTGGGTGGGTCGGGGGGAGGCTATGGCTACACCTTC.

The chain carries TRBV6-5 and TRBJ2-3; 7 bases match TRBD2. The CDR3 runs to 16 residues. In germline, CDR1 is MNHEY, CDR2 SVGAGI. V shed 0 bases, J shed 0 bases, and the junction held 3 bases outside the gene matches. The DNA for the CDR3 is TGTGCCAGCAGTTACTCGGGAGGGGCGAGCACAGATACGCAGTATTTT. Protein: CASSYSGGASTDTQYF.